This T cell receptor beta chain emerged from a study of cytomegalovirus exposure and HLA in healthy donors. PCR amplification relied on 60 Vbeta primers (plus 13 Jbeta primers). Repertoires were generated with immunoSEQ multiplex PCR, while TCRdb's copy carries only in-frame clones and drops some. Found here are some 150,000 clones, around 90% of them singletons; the top ten hold around 0.85%. Details on this clone: At one end, the junction sequence differs from germline, possibly due to a read error.

This receptor was identified in a woman in her thirties in good health and CMV-seronegative. The sequenced material came from PBMCs.

The DNA of the CDR3 is TGCGCCAGCAGCTCCCCAAGAACTAGCTCTCCAGACTTC. It specifies CASSSPRTSSPDF. The V gene is TRBV5-1, the J gene TRBJ2-5, with D possibly being TRBD2 (6 bases). The germline V gene has CDR1 SGHRS and CDR2 YFSETQ. The CDR3 contains 13 residues.